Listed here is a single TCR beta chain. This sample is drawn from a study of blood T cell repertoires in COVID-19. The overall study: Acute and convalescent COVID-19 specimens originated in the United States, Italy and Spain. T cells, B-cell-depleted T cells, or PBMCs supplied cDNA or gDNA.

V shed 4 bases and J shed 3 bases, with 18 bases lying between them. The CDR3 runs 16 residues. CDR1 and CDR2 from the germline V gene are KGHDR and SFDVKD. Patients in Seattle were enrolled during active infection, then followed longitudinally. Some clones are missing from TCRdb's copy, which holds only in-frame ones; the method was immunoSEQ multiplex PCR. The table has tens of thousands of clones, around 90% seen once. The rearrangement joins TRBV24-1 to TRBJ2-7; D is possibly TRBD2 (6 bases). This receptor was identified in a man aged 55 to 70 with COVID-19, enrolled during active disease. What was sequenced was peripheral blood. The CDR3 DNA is TGTGCCACCAGTGAACGCCGAGCGGGTAGGAGCTACGAGCAGTACTTC. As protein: CATSERRAGRSYEQYF.